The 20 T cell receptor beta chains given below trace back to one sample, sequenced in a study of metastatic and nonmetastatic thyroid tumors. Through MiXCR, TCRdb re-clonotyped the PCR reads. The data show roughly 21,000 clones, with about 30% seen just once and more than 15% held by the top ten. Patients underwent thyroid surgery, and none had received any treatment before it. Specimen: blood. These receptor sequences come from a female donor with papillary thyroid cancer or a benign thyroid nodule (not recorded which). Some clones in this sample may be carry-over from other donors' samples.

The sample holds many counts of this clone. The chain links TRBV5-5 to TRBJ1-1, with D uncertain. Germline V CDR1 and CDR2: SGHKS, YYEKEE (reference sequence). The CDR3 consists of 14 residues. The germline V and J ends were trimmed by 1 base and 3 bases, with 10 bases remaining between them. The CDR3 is CASSLLGKDTEAFF. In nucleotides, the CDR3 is TGTGCCAGCAGCTTGTTGGGCAAGGACACTGAAGCTTTCTTT.

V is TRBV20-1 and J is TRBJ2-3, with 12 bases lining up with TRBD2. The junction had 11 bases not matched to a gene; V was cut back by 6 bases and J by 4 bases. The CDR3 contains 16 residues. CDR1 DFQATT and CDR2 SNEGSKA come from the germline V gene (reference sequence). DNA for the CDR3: TGCAGTGCCCTCGGACTAGCGGGAAGGGAAGCAGATACGCAGTATTTT. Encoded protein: CSALGLAGREADTQYF.

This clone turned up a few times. DNA of the CDR3: TGTGCCAGTAGTATACCGGGACACTCCTACGAGCAGTACTTC. It encodes CASSIPGHSYEQYF. This chain connects TRBV19 to TRBJ2-7; tentatively, D is TRBD1 (6 bases). This CDR3 is 14 amino acids long. CDR1 is LNHDA, CDR2 SQIVND, per germline (reference sequence). V was shortened by 2 bases and J by 0 bases, with 8 bases between the two germline ends.

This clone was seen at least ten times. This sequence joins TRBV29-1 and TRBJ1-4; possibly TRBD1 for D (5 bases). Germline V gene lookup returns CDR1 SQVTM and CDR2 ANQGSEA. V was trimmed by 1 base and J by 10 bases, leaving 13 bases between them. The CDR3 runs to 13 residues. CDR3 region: CSVEGAQGRKLFF. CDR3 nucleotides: TGCAGCGTTGAAGGCGCGCAGGGAAGAAAACTGTTTTTT.

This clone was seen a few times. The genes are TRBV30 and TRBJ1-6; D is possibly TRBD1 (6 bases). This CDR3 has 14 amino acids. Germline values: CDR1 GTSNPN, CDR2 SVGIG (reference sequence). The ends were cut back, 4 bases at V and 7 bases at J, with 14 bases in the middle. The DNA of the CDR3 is TGTGCCTGGACCGGGGGGCATGAGAATTCACCCCTCCACTTT. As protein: CAWTGGHENSPLHF.

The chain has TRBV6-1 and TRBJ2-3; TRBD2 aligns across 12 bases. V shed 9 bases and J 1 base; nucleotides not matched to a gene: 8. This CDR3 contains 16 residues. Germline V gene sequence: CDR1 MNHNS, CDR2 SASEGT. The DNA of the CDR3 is TGTGCCAGTTCACTAGCGGGAGGTGGGGGCACAGATACGCAGTATTTT. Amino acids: CASSLAGGGGTDTQYF.

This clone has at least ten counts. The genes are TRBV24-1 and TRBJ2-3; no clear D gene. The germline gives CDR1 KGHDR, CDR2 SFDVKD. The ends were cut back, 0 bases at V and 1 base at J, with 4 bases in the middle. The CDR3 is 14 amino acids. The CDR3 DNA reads TGTGCCACCAGTGATTTGATGCGCACAGATACGCAGTATTTT. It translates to CATSDLMRTDTQYF.

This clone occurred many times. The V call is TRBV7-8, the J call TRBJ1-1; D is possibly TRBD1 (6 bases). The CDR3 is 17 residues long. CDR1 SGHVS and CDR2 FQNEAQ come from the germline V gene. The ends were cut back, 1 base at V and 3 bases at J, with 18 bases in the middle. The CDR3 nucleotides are TGTGCCAGCAGCTTAGTGAAGTCCGGCAGGGGCGACACTGAAGCTTTCTTT. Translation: CASSLVKSGRGDTEAFF.

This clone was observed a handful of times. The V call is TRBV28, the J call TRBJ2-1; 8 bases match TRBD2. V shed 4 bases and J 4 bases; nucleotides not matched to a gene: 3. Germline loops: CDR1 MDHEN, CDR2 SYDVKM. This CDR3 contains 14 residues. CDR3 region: CASSSTGGYNEQFF. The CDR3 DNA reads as TGTGCCAGCAGTTCAACGGGGGGGTACAATGAGCAGTTCTTC. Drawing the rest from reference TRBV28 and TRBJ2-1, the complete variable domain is DVKVTQSSRYLVKRTGEKVFLECVQDMDHENMFWYRQDPGLGLRLIYFSYDVKMKEKGDIPEGYSVSREKKERFSLILESASTNQTSMYLCASSSTGGYNEQFFGPGTRLTVL.

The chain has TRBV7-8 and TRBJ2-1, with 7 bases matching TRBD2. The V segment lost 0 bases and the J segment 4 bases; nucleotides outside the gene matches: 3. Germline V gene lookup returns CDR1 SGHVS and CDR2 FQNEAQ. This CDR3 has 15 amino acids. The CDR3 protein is CASSLAAGLYNEQFF. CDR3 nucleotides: TGTGCCAGCAGCTTAGCAGCGGGGCTTTACAATGAGCAGTTCTTC.

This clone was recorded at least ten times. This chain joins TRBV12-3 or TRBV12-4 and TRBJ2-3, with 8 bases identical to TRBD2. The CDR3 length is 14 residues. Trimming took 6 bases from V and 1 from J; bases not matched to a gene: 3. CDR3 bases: TGTGCCAGCAGGTTGACTAGCGGCACAGATACGCAGTATTTT. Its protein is CASRLTSGTDTQYF.

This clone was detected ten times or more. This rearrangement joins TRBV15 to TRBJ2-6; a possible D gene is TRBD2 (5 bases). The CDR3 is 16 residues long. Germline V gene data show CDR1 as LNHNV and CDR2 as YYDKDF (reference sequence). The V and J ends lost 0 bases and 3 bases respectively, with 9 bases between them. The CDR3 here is CATSRDPEGGANVLTF. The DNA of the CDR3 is TGTGCCACCAGCAGAGATCCTGAGGGTGGGGCCAACGTCCTGACTTTC.

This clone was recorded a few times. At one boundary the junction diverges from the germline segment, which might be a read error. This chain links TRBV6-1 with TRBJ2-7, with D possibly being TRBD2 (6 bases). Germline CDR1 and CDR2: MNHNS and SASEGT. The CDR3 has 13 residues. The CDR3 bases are TGTGCCAGCAGAATCGGGAGCTCCTACGAGCAGCACTTC. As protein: CASRIGSSYEQHF.

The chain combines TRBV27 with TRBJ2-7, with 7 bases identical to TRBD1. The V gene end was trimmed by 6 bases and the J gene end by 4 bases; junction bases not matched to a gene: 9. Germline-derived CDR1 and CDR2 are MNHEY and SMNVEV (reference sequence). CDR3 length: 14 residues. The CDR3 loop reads CASSLRDSEYEQYF. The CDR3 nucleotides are TGTGCCAGCAGCCTCCGGGACAGCGAGTACGAGCAGTACTTC.

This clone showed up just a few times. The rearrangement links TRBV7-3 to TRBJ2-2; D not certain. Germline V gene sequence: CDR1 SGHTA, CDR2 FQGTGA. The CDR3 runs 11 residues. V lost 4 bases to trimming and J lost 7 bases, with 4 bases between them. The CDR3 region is CASSSGGELFF. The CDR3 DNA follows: TGTGCCAGCAGCTCGGGCGGGGAGCTGTTTTTT.

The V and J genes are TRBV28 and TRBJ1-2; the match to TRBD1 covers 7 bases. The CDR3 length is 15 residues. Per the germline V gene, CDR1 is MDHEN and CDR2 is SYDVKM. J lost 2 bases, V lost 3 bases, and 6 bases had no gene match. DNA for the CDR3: TGTGCCAGCAGTTTGGGAGGGGGCCCCAACTATGGCTACACCTTC. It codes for CASSLGGGPNYGYTF.

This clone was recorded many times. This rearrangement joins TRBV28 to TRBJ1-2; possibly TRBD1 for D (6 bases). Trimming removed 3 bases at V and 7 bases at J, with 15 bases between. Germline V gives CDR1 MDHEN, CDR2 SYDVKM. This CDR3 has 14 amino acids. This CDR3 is CASSLGGGGSGYTF. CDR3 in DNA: TGTGCCAGCAGTTTGGGGGGTGGGGGCAGTGGCTACACCTTC.

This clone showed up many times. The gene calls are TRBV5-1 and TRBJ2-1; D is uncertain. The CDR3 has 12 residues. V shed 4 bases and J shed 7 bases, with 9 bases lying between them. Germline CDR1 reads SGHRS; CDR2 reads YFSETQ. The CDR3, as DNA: TGCGCCAGCAGCGAGACCGCGAATGAGCAGTTCTTC. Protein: CASSETANEQFF.

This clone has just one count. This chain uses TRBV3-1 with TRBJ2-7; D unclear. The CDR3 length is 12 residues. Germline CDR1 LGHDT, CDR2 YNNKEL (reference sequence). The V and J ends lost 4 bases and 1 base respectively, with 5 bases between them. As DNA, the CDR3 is TGTGCCAGCAGCCTCAAATCCTACGAGCAGTACTTC. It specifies CASSLKSYEQYF.

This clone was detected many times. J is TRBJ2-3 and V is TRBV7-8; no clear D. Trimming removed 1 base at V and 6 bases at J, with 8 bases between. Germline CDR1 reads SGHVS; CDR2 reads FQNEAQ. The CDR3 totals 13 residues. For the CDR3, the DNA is TGTGCCAGCAGCTTAGACCCCCAGGATACGCAGTATTTT. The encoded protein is CASSLDPQDTQYF.